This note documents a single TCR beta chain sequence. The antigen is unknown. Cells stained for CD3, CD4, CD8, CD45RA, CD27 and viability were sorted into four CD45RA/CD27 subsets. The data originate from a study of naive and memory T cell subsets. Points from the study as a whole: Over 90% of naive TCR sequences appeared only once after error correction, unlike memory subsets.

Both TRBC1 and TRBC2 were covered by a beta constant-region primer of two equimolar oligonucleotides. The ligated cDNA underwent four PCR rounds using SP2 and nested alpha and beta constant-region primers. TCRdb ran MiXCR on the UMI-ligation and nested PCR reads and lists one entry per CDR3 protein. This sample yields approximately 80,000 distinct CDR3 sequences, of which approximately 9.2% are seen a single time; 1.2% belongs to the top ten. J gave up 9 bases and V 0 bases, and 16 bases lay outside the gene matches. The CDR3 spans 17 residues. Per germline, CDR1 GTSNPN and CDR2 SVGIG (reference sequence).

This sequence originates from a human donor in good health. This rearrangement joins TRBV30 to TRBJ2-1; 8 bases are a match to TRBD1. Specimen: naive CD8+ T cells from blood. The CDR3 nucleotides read TGTGCCTGGAGTGTAAAGTTGAGAGACAGGGGCTGGATTGAGCAGTTCTTC. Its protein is CAWSVKLRDRGWIEQFF.